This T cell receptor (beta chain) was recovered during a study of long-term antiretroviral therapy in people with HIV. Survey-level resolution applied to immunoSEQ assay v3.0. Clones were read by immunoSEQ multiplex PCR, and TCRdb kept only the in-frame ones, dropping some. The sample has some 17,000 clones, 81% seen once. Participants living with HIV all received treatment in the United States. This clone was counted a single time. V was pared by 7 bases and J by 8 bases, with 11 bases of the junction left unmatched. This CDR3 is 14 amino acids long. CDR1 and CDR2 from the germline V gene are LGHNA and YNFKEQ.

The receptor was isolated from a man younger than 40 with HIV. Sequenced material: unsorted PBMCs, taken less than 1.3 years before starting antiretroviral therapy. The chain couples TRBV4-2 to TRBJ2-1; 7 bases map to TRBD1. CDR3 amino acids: CASTGTVGADEQFF. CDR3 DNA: TGTGCCAGCACCGGGACAGTCGGAGCGGATGAGCAGTTCTTC.